The source of this T cell receptor beta chain is a study of T cells in tumors after PD-1 blockade. Turning to the study itself: Patients had no prior checkpoint blockade, systemic immunosuppressants, or anti-cancer therapy within 4 weeks.

The germline V gene encodes CDR1 DFQATT and CDR2 SNEGSKA (reference sequence). The CDR3 covers 12 residues. The germline V and J ends were trimmed by 3 bases and 5 bases, with 11 bases remaining between them. TCRdb keeps only in-frame clones here, not all; method: immunoSEQ multiplex PCR. Of approximately 34,000 clones listed, 55% to 80% were seen once; the top ten hold approximately 40%. This TCR derives from a human donor with basal cell carcinoma. The input for sequencing was PBMCs, taken after anti-PD-1 treatment. The chain employs TRBV20-1 and TRBJ2-7; no definite D call. DNA of the CDR3: TGCAGTGCTAGTCGGTCCCCGAACGAGCAGTACTTC. Encoded protein: CSASRSPNEQYF.